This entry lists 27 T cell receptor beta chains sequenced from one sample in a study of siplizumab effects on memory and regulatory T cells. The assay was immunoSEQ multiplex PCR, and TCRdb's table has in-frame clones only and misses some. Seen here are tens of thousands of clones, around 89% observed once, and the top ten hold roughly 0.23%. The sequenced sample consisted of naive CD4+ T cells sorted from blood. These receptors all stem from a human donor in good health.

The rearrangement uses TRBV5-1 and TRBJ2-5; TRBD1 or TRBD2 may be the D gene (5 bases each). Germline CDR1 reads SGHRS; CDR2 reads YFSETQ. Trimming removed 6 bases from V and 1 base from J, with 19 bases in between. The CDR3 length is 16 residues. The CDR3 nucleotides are TGCGCCAGCACTACCGGGACCCACAGTACCCAAGAGACCCAGTACTTC. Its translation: CASTTGTHSTQETQYF.

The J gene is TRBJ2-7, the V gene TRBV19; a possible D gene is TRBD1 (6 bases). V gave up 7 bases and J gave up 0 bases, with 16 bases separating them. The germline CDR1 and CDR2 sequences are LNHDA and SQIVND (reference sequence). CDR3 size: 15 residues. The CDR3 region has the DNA TGTGCCAGTACCCTGGGCAGGGGAAGCTCCTACGAGCAGTACTTC. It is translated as CASTLGRGSSYEQYF.

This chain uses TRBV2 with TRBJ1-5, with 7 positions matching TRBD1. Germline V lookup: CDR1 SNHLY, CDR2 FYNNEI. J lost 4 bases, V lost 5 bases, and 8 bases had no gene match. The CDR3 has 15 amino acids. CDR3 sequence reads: CASSKGAGSNQPQHF. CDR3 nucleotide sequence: TGTGCCAGCAGTAAGGGGGCAGGGTCGAATCAGCCCCAGCATTTT.

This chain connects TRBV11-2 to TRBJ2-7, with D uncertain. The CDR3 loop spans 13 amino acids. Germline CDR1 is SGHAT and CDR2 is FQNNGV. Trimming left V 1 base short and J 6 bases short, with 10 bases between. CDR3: CASSLVVGPEQYF. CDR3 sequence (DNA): TGTGCCAGCAGCTTAGTTGTGGGTCCCGAGCAGTACTTC.

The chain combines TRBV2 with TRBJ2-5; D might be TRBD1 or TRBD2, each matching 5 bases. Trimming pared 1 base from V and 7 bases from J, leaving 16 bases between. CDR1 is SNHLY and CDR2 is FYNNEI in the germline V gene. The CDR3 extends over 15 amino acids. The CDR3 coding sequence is TGTGCCAGCAGTGAAGAGGGGAGTCGAACGGGGACCCAGTACTTC. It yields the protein CASSEEGSRTGTQYF.

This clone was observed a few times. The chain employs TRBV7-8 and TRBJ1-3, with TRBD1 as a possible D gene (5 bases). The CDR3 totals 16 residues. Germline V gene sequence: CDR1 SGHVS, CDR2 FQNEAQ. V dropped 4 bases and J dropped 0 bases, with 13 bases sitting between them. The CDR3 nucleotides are TGTGCCAGCAGCTCGACTCCAGGGAGCTCTGGAAACACCATATATTTT. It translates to CASSSTPGSSGNTIYF.

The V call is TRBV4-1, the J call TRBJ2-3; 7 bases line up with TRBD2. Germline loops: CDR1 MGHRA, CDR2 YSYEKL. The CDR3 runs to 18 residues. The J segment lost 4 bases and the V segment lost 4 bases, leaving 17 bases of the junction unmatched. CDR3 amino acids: CASSPGPGRASGPDTQYF. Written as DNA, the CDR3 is TGCGCCAGCAGCCCGGGGCCGGGCCGTGCTAGCGGCCCAGATACGCAGTATTTT.

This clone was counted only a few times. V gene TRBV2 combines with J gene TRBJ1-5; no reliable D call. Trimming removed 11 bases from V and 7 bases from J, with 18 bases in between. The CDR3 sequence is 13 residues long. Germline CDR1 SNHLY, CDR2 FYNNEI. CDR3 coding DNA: TGTGCCTCCCAAACAACTGGGGTCCAGCCCCAGCATTTT. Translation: CASQTTGVQPQHF.

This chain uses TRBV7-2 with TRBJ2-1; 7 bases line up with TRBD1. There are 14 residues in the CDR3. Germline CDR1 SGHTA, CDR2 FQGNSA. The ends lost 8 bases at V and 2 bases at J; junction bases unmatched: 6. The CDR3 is CASGLGTAYNEQFF. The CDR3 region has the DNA TGTGCCAGCGGACTGGGGACAGCCTACAATGAGCAGTTCTTC.

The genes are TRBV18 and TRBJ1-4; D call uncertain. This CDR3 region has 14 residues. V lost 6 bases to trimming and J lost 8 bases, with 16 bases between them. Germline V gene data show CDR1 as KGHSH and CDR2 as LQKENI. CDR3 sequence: CASSPDYVQEKLFF. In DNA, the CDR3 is TGTGCCAGCTCTCCCGATTACGTGCAGGAAAAACTGTTTTTT. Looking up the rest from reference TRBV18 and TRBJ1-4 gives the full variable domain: NAGVMQNPRHLVRRRGQEARLRCSPMKGHSHVYWYRQLPEEGLKFMVYLQKENIIDESGMPKERFSAEFPKEGPSILRIQQVVRGDSAAYFCASSPDYVQEKLFFGSGTQLSVL.

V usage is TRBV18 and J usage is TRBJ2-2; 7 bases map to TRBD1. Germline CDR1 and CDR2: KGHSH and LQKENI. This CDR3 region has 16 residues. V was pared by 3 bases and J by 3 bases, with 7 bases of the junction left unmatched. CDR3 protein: CASSPGKGAYTGELFF. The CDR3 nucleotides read TGTGCCAGCTCACCGGGAAAGGGGGCGTACACCGGGGAGCTGTTTTTT. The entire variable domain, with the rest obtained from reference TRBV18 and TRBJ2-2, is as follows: NAGVMQNPRHLVRRRGQEARLRCSPMKGHSHVYWYRQLPEEGLKFMVYLQKENIIDESGMPKERFSAEFPKEGPSILRIQQVVRGDSAAYFCASSPGKGAYTGELFFGEGSRLTVL.

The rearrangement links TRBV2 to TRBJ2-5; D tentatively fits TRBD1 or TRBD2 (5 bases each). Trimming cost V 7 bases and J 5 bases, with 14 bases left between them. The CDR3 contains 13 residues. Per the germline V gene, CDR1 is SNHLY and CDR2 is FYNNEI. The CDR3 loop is CASNGREGETQYF. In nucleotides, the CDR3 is TGTGCCAGCAACGGCCGAGAGGGGGAGACCCAGTACTTC.

CDR3 DNA: TGTGCCAGCCGTGGGGGACTAGCGGGAGCAGGCTACAATGAGCAGTTCTTC. Protein sequence: CASRGGLAGAGYNEQFF. The J gene is TRBJ2-1, the V gene TRBV7-9; TRBD2 matches 14 bases. CDR1 is SEHNR, CDR2 FQNEAQ, per germline (reference sequence). The V segment lost 8 bases and the J segment 3 bases; nucleotides outside the gene matches: 9. CDR3 length: 17 amino acids.

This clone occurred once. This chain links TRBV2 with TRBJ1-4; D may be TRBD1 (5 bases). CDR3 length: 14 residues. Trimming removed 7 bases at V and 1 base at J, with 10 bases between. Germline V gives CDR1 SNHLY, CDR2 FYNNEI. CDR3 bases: TGTGCCAGCATCGGGGCGCAAACTAATGAAAAACTGTTTTTT. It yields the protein CASIGAQTNEKLFF.

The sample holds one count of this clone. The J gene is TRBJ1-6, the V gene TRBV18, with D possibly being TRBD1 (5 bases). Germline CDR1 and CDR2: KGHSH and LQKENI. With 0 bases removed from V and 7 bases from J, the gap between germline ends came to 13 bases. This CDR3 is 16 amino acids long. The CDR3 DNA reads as TGTGCCAGCTCACCACCCTCCAGCCGGGGGAATTCACCCCTCCACTTT. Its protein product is CASSPPSSRGNSPLHF.

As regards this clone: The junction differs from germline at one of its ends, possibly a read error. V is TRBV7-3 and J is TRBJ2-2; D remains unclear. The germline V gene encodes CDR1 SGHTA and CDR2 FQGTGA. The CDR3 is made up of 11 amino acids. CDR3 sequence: CASGFGGELFF. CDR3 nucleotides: TGTGCCAGCGGCTTTGGCGGGGAGCTGTTTTTT. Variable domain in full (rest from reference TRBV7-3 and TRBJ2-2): GAGVSQTPSNKVTEKGKYVELRCDPISGHTALYWYRQSLGQGPEFLIYFQGTGAADDSGLPNDRFFAVRPEGSVSTLKIQRTERGDSAVYLCASGFGGELFFGEGSRLTVL.

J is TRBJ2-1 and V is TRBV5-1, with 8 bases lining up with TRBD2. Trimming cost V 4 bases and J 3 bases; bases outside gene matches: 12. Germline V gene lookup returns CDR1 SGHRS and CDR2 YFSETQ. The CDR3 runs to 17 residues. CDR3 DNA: TGCGCCAGCAGCCCCCGGGGGGGAAGCGGGCTCTACAATGAGCAGTTCTTC. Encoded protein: CASSPRGGSGLYNEQFF.

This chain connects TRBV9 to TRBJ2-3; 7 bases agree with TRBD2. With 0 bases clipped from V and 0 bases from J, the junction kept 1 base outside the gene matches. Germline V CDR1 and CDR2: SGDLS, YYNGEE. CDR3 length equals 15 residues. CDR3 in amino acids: CASSVVAGSTDTQYF. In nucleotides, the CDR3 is TGTGCCAGCAGCGTAGTAGCGGGCAGCACAGATACGCAGTATTTT. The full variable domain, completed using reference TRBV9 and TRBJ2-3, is DSGVTQTPKHLITATGQRVTLRCSPRSGDLSVYWYQQSLDQGLQFLIQYYNGEERAKGNILERFSAQQFPDLHSELNLSSLELGDSALYFCASSVVAGSTDTQYFGPGTRLTVL.

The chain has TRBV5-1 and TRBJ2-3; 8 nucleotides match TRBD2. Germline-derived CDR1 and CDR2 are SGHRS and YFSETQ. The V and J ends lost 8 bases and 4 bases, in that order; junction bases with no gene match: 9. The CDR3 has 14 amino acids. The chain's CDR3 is CASSHIAGPDTQYF. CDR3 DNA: TGCGCCAGTTCCCATATAGCGGGACCAGATACGCAGTATTTT.

The CDR3 is CASSLHQDEQTQYF. CDR3 nucleotides: TGCGCCAGCAGCTTGCATCAGGACGAACAGACCCAGTACTTC. The chain joins TRBV5-1 to TRBJ2-5; D not resolved. The germline CDR1 and CDR2 sequences are SGHRS and YFSETQ. This CDR3 is built from 14 residues. V was cut by 1 base and J by 6 bases, with 13 bases left in between.

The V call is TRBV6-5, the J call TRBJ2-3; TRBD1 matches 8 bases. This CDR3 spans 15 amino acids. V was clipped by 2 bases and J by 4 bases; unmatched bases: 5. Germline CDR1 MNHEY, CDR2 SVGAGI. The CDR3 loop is CASSYDRGFPDTQYF. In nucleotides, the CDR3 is TGTGCCAGCAGTTACGACAGGGGTTTCCCAGATACGCAGTATTTT.

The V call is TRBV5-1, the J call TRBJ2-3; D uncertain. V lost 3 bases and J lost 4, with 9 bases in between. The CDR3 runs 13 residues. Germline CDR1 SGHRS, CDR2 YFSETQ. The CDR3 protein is CASSSSGADTQYF. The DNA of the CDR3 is TGCGCCAGCAGCTCGAGTGGCGCAGATACGCAGTATTTT.

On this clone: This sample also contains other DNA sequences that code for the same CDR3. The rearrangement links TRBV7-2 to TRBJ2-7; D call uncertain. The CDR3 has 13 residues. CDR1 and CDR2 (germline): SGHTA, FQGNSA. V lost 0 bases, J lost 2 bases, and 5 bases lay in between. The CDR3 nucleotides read TGTGCCAGCAGCTTAGCGAGGACCTACGAGCAGTACTTC. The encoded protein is CASSLARTYEQYF.

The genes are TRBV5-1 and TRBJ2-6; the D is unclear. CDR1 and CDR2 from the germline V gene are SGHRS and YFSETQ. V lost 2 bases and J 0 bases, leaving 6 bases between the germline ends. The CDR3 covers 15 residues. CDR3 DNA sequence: TGCGCCAGCAGCTTAAGAGCCTCTGGGGCCAACGTCCTGACTTTC. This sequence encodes CASSLRASGANVLTF.

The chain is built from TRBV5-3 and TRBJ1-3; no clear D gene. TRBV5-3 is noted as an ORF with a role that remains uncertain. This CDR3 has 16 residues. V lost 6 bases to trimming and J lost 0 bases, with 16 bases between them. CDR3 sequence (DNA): TGTGCCAGAAACGGGAAAACGTTACGCTCTGGAAACACCATATATTTT. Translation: CARNGKTLRSGNTIYF.

The CDR3, as DNA: TGTGCCAGCAGAGGCTATTTGAACACCGGGGAGCTGTTTTTT. This codes for CASRGYLNTGELFF. The chain is built from TRBV9 and TRBJ2-2; no definite D call. V dropped 5 bases and J dropped 1 base, with 9 bases sitting between them. This CDR3 is built from 14 residues. Germline CDR1 reads SGDLS; CDR2 reads YYNGEE.

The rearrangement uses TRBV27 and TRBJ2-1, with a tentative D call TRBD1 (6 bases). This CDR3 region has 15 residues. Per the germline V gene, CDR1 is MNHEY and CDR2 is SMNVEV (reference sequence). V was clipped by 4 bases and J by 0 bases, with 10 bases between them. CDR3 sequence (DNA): TGTGCCAGCAGTTCACCACAGGGCTCCTACAATGAGCAGTTCTTC. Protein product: CASSSPQGSYNEQFF.